This TCR beta chain is from a study of radiotherapy plus CTLA-4 blockade in lung cancer. Study-level background: Overall, 15% to 20% of patients showed an objective response, while about 30% attained disease control. Findings and caveats of the study: Following radiotherapy plus ipilimumab, tumor-derived TCR clones expanded in the blood.

Focal radiation was given together with CTLA-4 blockade (ipilimumab) to patients with chemo-refractory metastatic non-small-cell lung cancer. Some clones are missing from TCRdb's copy, which holds only in-frame ones; the method was immunoSEQ multiplex PCR. The data show 80,000 to 100,000 clones, approximately 72% seen once. Remarks on this clone: The antigen is unknown.

The source is a human donor with non-small cell lung cancer who had a partial response to radiotherapy plus ipilimumab. Some clones in this sample may be carry-over from other donors' samples. The material sequenced was peripheral blood, taken from a patient treated with radiotherapy plus ipilimumab.

The CDR3 loop reads CASSPRQSSRIDTQYF. The DNA for the CDR3 is TGTGCCAGCAGTCCTCGACAGTCATCCCGGATAGATACGCAGTATTTT. This rearrangement joins TRBV27 to TRBJ2-3, with TRBD1 as a possible D gene (5 bases). This CDR3 has 16 residues. Germline CDR1 is MNHEY and CDR2 is SMNVEV (reference sequence). Trimming pared 5 bases from V and 5 bases from J, leaving 20 bases between.